The rows below give T cell receptor beta chains drawn from one sample of a study of T cell responses to AZD1222 COVID-19 vaccine. Measured with immunoSEQ multiplex PCR; TCRdb has only the in-frame clones, and not every one. The table records around 220,000 clones, approximately 94% of them present only once. The sample in question was peripheral blood, obtained 28 days after the second dose of the MenACWY control vaccine. All receptors come from an adult who received the MenACWY meningococcal vaccine as a control. Both conserved end residues are part of each CDR3. A D gene is named only where the DNA matches it firmly. Expanded clones get a size class; other rows say once, few or many, or leave the size out.

CASNGGSNQPQHF,TGTGCCAGCAACGGAGGGTCCAATCAGCCCCAGCATTTT,once,TRBV6-5,NA,TRBJ1-5
CASSGVYGGEQFF,TGTGCCAGCAGTGGGGTCTATGGCGGGGAGCAGTTCTTC,NA,TRBV2,NA,TRBJ2-1
CASSIGVSGANVLTF,TGTGCCAGTAGTATAGGAGTTTCTGGGGCCAACGTCCTGACTTTC,NA,TRBV19,NA,TRBJ2-6
CASRKDGSSYEQYF,TGTGCCAGTAGGAAGGACGGGAGCTCCTACGAGCAGTACTTC,NA,TRBV19,NA,TRBJ2-7
CASSVAGTDSYEQYF,TGTGCCAGCAGCGTAGCGGGGACAGACTCCTACGAGCAGTACTTC,NA,TRBV9,TRBD1,TRBJ2-7
CASSVGTGGPGNTIYF,TGTGCCAGCAGCGTAGGGACAGGGGGTCCTGGAAACACCATATATTTT,NA,TRBV9,TRBD1,TRBJ1-3
CASSQGQNPPNSKLFF,TGTGCCAGCAGCCAAGGACAGAACCCACCGAATTCGAAACTGTTTTTT,NA,TRBV3-1/TRBV3-2,NA,TRBJ1-4
CASSSDRYGYTF,TGTGCCAGCAGTTCGGACAGATATGGCTACACCTTC,NA,TRBV6-5,NA,TRBJ1-2
CASTNSRGDSIPLGEQYF,TGTGCCAGTACCAATTCAAGGGGGGACAGCATTCCCTTGGGCGAGCAGTACTTC,NA,TRBV19,NA,TRBJ2-7
CASSLEGVRGTDTQYF,TGTGCCAGCAGCTTAGAGGGCGTAAGGGGCACAGATACGCAGTATTTT,NA,TRBV7-2,NA,TRBJ2-3
CASSPTGTGTYEQYF,TGTGCCAGCAGCCCCACCGGGACGGGCACCTACGAGCAGTACTTC,NA,TRBV7-6,NA,TRBJ2-7
CASSLAKGQGALNEQYF,TGTGCCAGCAGCTTGGCCAAGGGACAGGGGGCTCTAAACGAGCAGTACTTC,NA,TRBV5-4,TRBD1,TRBJ2-7
CASSPTSGGYNEQFF,TGTGCCAGCTCACCAACCAGCGGGGGATACAATGAGCAGTTCTTC,NA,TRBV18,TRBD2,TRBJ2-1
CASSLGTGTGAYEQYF,TGTGCCAGCAGCTTAGGCACAGGTACCGGCGCCTACGAGCAGTACTTC,NA,TRBV11-2,NA,TRBJ2-7
CSVGGSYEQYF,TGCAGCGTCGGGGGCTCCTACGAGCAGTACTTC,NA,TRBV29-1,NA,TRBJ2-7
CASKRRPTGEPYEQYF,TGTGCCAGCAAGCGGAGACCAACCGGGGAACCTTACGAGCAGTACTTC,NA,TRBV6-6,NA,TRBJ2-7
CASRSNMNTEAFF,TGTGCCAGCAGGTCAAACATGAACACTGAAGCTTTCTTT,NA,TRBV7-2,NA,TRBJ1-1
CASRCGGGALSGNTIYF,TGTGCCAGCAGATGCGGAGGCGGAGCTCTCTCTGGAAACACCATATATTTT,NA,TRBV6-7,NA,TRBJ1-3
CASSAGSTEAFF,TGTGCCAGCAGTGCAGGGTCCACTGAAGCTTTCTTT,NA,TRBV12-3/TRBV12-4,NA,TRBJ1-1
CASSWGPGTGSYEQYF,TGTGCCAGCAGCTGGGGACCGGGGACCGGCTCCTACGAGCAGTACTTC,once,TRBV7-8,NA,TRBJ2-7
CASSLEAGVPDTQYF,TGTGCCAGCAGCTTAGAAGCGGGAGTTCCAGATACGCAGTATTTT,NA,TRBV7-2,TRBD2,TRBJ2-3
CASSQYPGMFEQFF,TGCGCCAGCAGCCAATACCCAGGGATGTTTGAGCAGTTCTTC,NA,TRBV4-3,NA,TRBJ2-1
CASSARQVTEAFF,TGTGCCAGCAGCGCGCGGCAGGTCACTGAAGCTTTCTTT,NA,TRBV11-1,NA,TRBJ1-1
CASRPSLGDTQYF,TGTGCCAGCAGGCCGTCTCTAGGGGATACGCAGTATTTT,NA,TRBV7-2,NA,TRBJ2-3
CASSLEGSSYNEQFF,TGTGCCAGTAGTTTGGAGGGGTCCTCCTACAATGAGCAGTTCTTC,NA,TRBV19,NA,TRBJ2-1
CASSEGPRGQMTEAFF,TGTGCCAGCAGTGAAGGGCCCAGGGGACAAATGACTGAAGCTTTCTTT,NA,TRBV6-1,NA,TRBJ1-1
CASSPIAGGPQHF,TGTGCCAGCAGCCCCATAGCGGGTGGGCCCCAGCATTTT,NA,TRBV7-8,NA,TRBJ1-5
CATSGLVTGEQYF,TGTGCCACCTCGGGACTAGTAACGGGCGAGCAGTACTTC,NA,TRBV15,TRBD2,TRBJ2-7
CASTRKPGTGKDTQYF,TGCGCCAGCACCCGCAAGCCCGGGACGGGGAAGGATACGCAGTATTTT,NA,TRBV5-1,NA,TRBJ2-3
CASRKLAGGSDTQYF,TGTGCCAGCAGAAAACTAGCGGGGGGTTCAGATACGCAGTATTTT,NA,TRBV2,TRBD2,TRBJ2-3
CASSSRGAGESTDTQYF,TGTGCCAGCTCCTCCCGGGGAGCGGGGGAAAGCACAGATACGCAGTATTTT,once,TRBV18,TRBD2,TRBJ2-3
CASSQSWEGEQFF,TGCGCCAGCAGCCAAAGTTGGGAGGGAGAGCAGTTCTTC,NA,TRBV4-1,TRBD2,TRBJ2-1
CASRRTGEYYEQYF,TGTGCCAGCAGAAGGACAGGGGAGTACTACGAGCAGTACTTC,NA,TRBV28,TRBD1,TRBJ2-7